The rows below give T cell receptor beta chains drawn from one sample of a study of cytomegalovirus exposure and HLA in healthy donors. The method was immunoSEQ multiplex PCR; TCRdb's version includes in-frame clones alone and lacks a portion of them. Of 150,000 to 200,000 clones in the sample, roughly 79% were seen once. Sequenced: PBMCs. Source of these receptors: a man aged 50 or older in good health and CMV-seropositive. CDR3s include the opening cysteine and the closing phenylalanine or tryptophan.

V gene,J gene,CDR3 protein
TRBV19,TRBJ2-6,CASSMGLFSGANVLTF
TRBV6-6,TRBJ1-5,CASRKQGVSNQPQHF
TRBV14,TRBJ1-6,CASRQQGAVSPLHF
TRBV5-5,TRBJ2-3,CASSLALLAGVTDTQYF
TRBV7-2,TRBJ1-1,CASSLAVAGAFF
TRBV6-1,TRBJ1-4,CASSEVHDIQLFF
TRBV7-2,TRBJ2-3,CASSRNGQGVRTDTQYF
TRBV19,TRBJ1-3,CASIPGISGNTIYF
TRBV4-3,TRBJ2-7,CASSQDLGGAVYEQYF
TRBV4-3,TRBJ1-4,CASSQTSGDEKLFF
TRBV29-1,TRBJ2-1,CSAGHGTGVNEQFF
TRBV29-1,TRBJ2-2,CSVRAERSTTGELFF
TRBV2,TRBJ1-5,CASKVPGYNQPQHF
TRBV25-1,TRBJ1-5,CASSGRRSNQPQHF
TRBV19,TRBJ2-1,CASRAWSGYNEQFF
TRBV25-1,TRBJ1-2,CASRASGQGRTGYTF
TRBV12-5,TRBJ2-2,CASGLNPYGTGELFF
TRBV6-5,TRBJ2-2,CATKERGGNTGELFF
TRBV29-1,TRBJ1-3,CSVMKAYAGNTIYF
TRBV6-5,TRBJ1-2,CASSRTGNGYTF